These 25 T cell receptor beta chains were sequenced from one sample in a study of Tregs in tolerant kidney transplant recipients. Clones were sequenced by immunoSEQ multiplex PCR, and TCRdb holds only the in-frame ones, with some missing. The sample has 110,000 or so clones; about 91% are singletons. Sequencing was done on a sample of CD4+ T cells from blood. The receptors stem from a human donor in good health.

The rearrangement links TRBV5-4 to TRBJ2-3, with 8 bases matching TRBD1. V shed 2 bases, J shed 0 bases, and the junction held 2 bases outside the gene matches. This CDR3 has 15 residues. The V gene's germline CDR1 is SGHNT and CDR2 YYREEE (reference sequence). CDR3 in amino acids: CASSFRTGSTDTQYF. CDR3 coding DNA: TGTGCCAGCAGCTTCCGGACAGGGAGCACAGATACGCAGTATTTT.

The rearrangement joins TRBV19 to TRBJ1-2; D is possibly TRBD1 (5 bases). The CDR3 is 15 amino acids. Germline V gene data show CDR1 as LNHDA and CDR2 as SQIVND (reference sequence). The germline V and J ends were trimmed by 1 base and 3 bases, with 12 bases remaining between them. In nucleotides, the CDR3 is TGTGCCAGTAGTATAGCGGGCCAGGGCCACTATGGCTACACCTTC. Translation: CASSIAGQGHYGYTF.

CDR3 sequence: CASSQGGGRGETQYF. For the CDR3, the DNA is TGCGCCAGCAGCCAAGGGGGCGGGAGGGGTGAGACCCAGTACTTC. J is TRBJ2-5 and V is TRBV4-1; 9 positions match TRBD2. The J segment lost 5 bases and the V segment lost 1 base, leaving 5 bases of the junction unmatched. This CDR3 spans 15 amino acids. Germline V gene sequence: CDR1 MGHRA, CDR2 YSYEKL.

The chain carries TRBV18 and TRBJ1-4; D is unresolved. The CDR3 has 10 residues. Looked up from germline, CDR1 is KGHSH and CDR2 is LQKENI. CDR3 in amino acids: CERCDEKLFF. The CDR3 coding sequence is TGTGAGCGGTGCGATGAAAAACTGTTTTTT.

The gene calls are TRBV7-9 and TRBJ1-4; D remains ambiguous. The CDR3 spans 11 residues. The germline V gene has CDR1 SEHNR and CDR2 FQNEAQ (reference sequence). The V gene lost 5 bases and the J gene lost 12 bases, with 10 bases spanning the gap. CDR3 protein: CASSPREELFF. For the CDR3, the DNA is TGTGCCAGCAGCCCACGGGAGGAACTGTTTTTT.

This clone was counted between two and nine times. The gene calls are TRBV6-1 and TRBJ1-5; no firm D call. Trimming left V 5 bases short and J 9 bases short, with 14 bases between. This CDR3 region has 13 residues. Germline V gene sequence: CDR1 MNHNS, CDR2 SASEGT. The CDR3 loop is CASSPAGQRPQHF. In DNA form, the CDR3 reads TGTGCCAGCAGTCCCGCGGGCCAGAGGCCCCAGCATTTT.

The chain is built from TRBV7-7 and TRBJ2-3, with no clear D. The V gene's germline CDR1 is SSHAT and CDR2 FNYEAQ (reference sequence). Trimming removed 5 bases from V and 1 base from J, with 7 bases in between. The CDR3 runs to 13 residues. Written as DNA, the CDR3 is TGTGCCAGCAGCCGACAAGGCACAGATACGCAGTATTTT. It specifies CASSRQGTDTQYF. Full variable domain (missing parts from reference TRBV7-7 and TRBJ2-3): GAGVSQSPRYKVTKRGQDVTLRCDPISSHATLYWYQQALGQGPEFLTYFNYEAQPDKSGLPSDRFSAERPEGSISTLTIQRTEQRDSAMYRCASSRQGTDTQYFGPGTRLTVL.

CDR3 sequence (DNA): TGTGCCTGGAGTCGGTCGGGGGGTGAAAAACTGTTTTTT. It specifies CAWSRSGGEKLFF. The chain employs TRBV30 and TRBJ1-4, with a tentative D call TRBD1 (5 bases). The V gene's germline CDR1 is GTSNPN and CDR2 SVGIG (reference sequence). The CDR3 has 13 amino acids. Trimming removed 2 bases at V and 7 bases at J, with 11 bases between.

V gene TRBV10-3 combines with J gene TRBJ2-1, with TRBD2 matching 9 bases. Germline CDR1 is ENHRY and CDR2 is SYGVKD. CDR3 length equals 13 residues. V gave up 6 bases and J gave up 6 bases; unmatched junction bases: 3. CDR3 amino acids: CAIRLAGANEQFF. CDR3 bases: TGTGCCATCAGACTAGCGGGCGCCAATGAGCAGTTCTTC.

V and J are TRBV18 and TRBJ2-7; possibly TRBD1 for D (6 bases). The germline V gene has CDR1 KGHSH and CDR2 LQKENI. V was shortened by 4 bases and J by 5 bases, with 15 bases between the two germline ends. The CDR3 runs 14 residues. The CDR3 coding sequence is TGTGCCAGCTCACAGGACAGCACCTGGGACGAGCAGTACTTC. Its translation: CASSQDSTWDEQYF.

The rearrangement uses TRBV19 and TRBJ1-1, with D hard to call. V dropped 6 bases and J dropped 7 bases, with 3 bases sitting between them. Germline V gene data show CDR1 as LNHDA and CDR2 as SQIVND (reference sequence). The CDR3 contains 9 residues. DNA for the CDR3: TGTGCCAGTAGGAATGAAGCTTTCTTT. Translated: CASRNEAFF.

The chain joins TRBV11-2 to TRBJ2-1, with TRBD2 identical over 7 bases. The CDR3 spans 15 residues. Trimming removed 7 bases from V and 2 bases from J; junction bases left unmatched: 8. CDR1 and CDR2 (germline): SGHAT, FQNNGV. The CDR3 DNA is TGTGCCAGCATTTCTGGGGGGGATGCCTACAATGAGCAGTTCTTC. This codes for CASISGGDAYNEQFF.

The J gene is TRBJ2-5, the V gene TRBV7-9; no clear D gene. Germline V gives CDR1 SEHNR, CDR2 FQNEAQ (reference sequence). The CDR3 totals 14 residues. V was shortened by 5 bases and J by 2 bases, with 12 bases between the two germline ends. The CDR3 DNA sequence: TGTGCCAGCAGCCCCCGTAGGACGCAAGAGACCCAGTACTTC. Translating it yields CASSPRRTQETQYF.

The chain is built from TRBV7-2 and TRBJ2-1, with 9 bases matching TRBD2. Germline V gives CDR1 SGHTA, CDR2 FQGNSA. The CDR3 sequence is 16 residues long. The J segment lost 3 bases and the V segment lost 1 base, leaving 4 bases of the junction unmatched. CDR3 bases: TGTGCCAGCAGCTTAGGGTTTAGCGGGAGCTACAATGAGCAGTTCTTC. It specifies CASSLGFSGSYNEQFF.

In this sample, this clone turned up once. The CDR3, as DNA: TGCGCCAGCAGCTTGGAGACAGCTTACAATGAGCAGTTCTTC. It yields the protein CASSLETAYNEQFF. The chain couples TRBV5-1 to TRBJ2-1; tentative D call: TRBD1 (5 bases). Deletions cut 0 bases from V and 4 bases from J, with 8 bases between. The CDR3 loop spans 14 amino acids. Germline V gene lookup returns CDR1 SGHRS and CDR2 YFSETQ.

The rearrangement links TRBV2 to TRBJ2-1, with 7 bases identical to TRBD1. J lost 5 bases, V lost 8 bases, and 18 bases had no gene match. Germline V gene sequence: CDR1 SNHLY, CDR2 FYNNEI. There are 17 residues in the CDR3. CDR3 sequence (DNA): TGTGCCAGCGCACTACAGGGGATTAATGTACTAAACAATGAGCAGTTCTTC. It translates to CASALQGINVLNNEQFF.

In this sample, this clone turned up once. CDR3 protein: CAWSVGPGNIQYF. In nucleotides, the CDR3 is TGTGCCTGGAGTGTAGGGCCTGGCAACATTCAGTACTTC. The gene calls are TRBV30 and TRBJ2-4; the D is unclear. The V end was cut by 0 bases, the J end by 7 bases, with 10 bases between. This CDR3 spans 13 amino acids. Germline loops: CDR1 GTSNPN, CDR2 SVGIG (reference sequence).

V usage is TRBV5-1 and J usage is TRBJ2-3; TRBD2 aligns across 7 bases. Germline CDR1 is SGHRS and CDR2 is YFSETQ. V shed 0 bases and J 0 bases; nucleotides not matched to a gene: 4. The CDR3 extends over 16 amino acids. CDR3 in amino acids: CASSLDGLGSTDTQYF. The CDR3, as DNA: TGCGCCAGCAGCTTGGATGGACTAGGAAGCACAGATACGCAGTATTTT.

This clone was seen just once. This chain uses TRBV5-1 with TRBJ2-7; the match to TRBD1 covers 7 bases. Germline V gene sequence: CDR1 SGHRS, CDR2 YFSETQ. The trim removed 0 bases at V and 3 bases at J, leaving 6 bases unmatched. This CDR3 contains 15 residues. CDR3 protein: CASSLAGDRVYEQYF. The CDR3 DNA sequence: TGCGCCAGCAGCTTGGCTGGGGACAGAGTCTACGAGCAGTACTTC.

The chain links TRBV18 to TRBJ2-5, with a tentative D call TRBD2 (6 bases). V lost 2 bases and J 1 base, leaving 11 bases between the germline ends. Germline loops: CDR1 KGHSH, CDR2 LQKENI. The CDR3 length is 15 residues. The CDR3 loop is CASSPLRRGQETQYF. Written as DNA, the CDR3 is TGTGCCAGCTCACCATTAAGGCGGGGCCAAGAGACCCAGTACTTC.

The chain uses TRBV25-1 and TRBJ1-2; the match to TRBD1 covers 7 bases. Germline V gene sequence: CDR1 MGHDK, CDR2 SYGVNS. This CDR3 is 15 amino acids long. V lost 3 bases and J lost 0; bases outside the gene matches: 4. CDR3 nucleotide sequence: TGTGCCAGCAGTGAGGGACAGTCAGCTAACTATGGCTACACCTTC. As protein: CASSEGQSANYGYTF.

The chain links TRBV5-1 to TRBJ1-2; no firm D call. V dropped 1 base and J dropped 7 bases, with 11 bases sitting between them. Germline V CDR1 and CDR2: SGHRS, YFSETQ. The length of the CDR3 is 13 residues. The CDR3 reads CASSLTMDIGYTF. The CDR3 DNA sequence: TGCGCCAGCAGCTTGACAATGGATATTGGCTACACCTTC.

The rearrangement links TRBV18 to TRBJ2-3; no definite D call. V lost 1 base and J 3 bases, leaving 5 bases between the germline ends. From germline, CDR1 is KGHSH and CDR2 LQKENI. The CDR3 sequence is 13 residues long. CDR3 coding DNA: TGTGCCAGCTCACCACAGGCTACAGATACGCAGTATTTT. Its translation is CASSPQATDTQYF.

The chain has TRBV29-1 and TRBJ2-1, with TRBD2 identical over 11 bases. The V and J ends lost 7 bases and 0 bases, in that order; junction bases with no gene match: 11. The CDR3 is made up of 17 amino acids. Per germline, CDR1 SQVTM and CDR2 ANQGSEA. For the CDR3, the DNA is TGCAGCGAAACCGGGACTAGCGGCGATAGCTCCTACAATGAGCAGTTCTTC. This translates into CSETGTSGDSSYNEQFF.

Comment on this clone: One end of the junction is discordant with germline, which a read error may explain. The V and J genes are TRBV27 and TRBJ1-1, with a possible D match to TRBD1 (6 bases). The CDR3 totals 11 residues. Germline values: CDR1 MNHEY, CDR2 SMNVEV (reference sequence). CDR3 DNA sequence: TGTGCCATCCAGGGGTACACTGAGGCTTTCTTT. Amino acids: CAIQGYTEAFF.